Listed below are T cell receptor beta chains from one sample, sequenced in a study of T cell responses to AZD1222 COVID-19 vaccine. The assay was immunoSEQ multiplex PCR, and TCRdb's table has in-frame clones only and misses some. The sample carries 90,000 to 110,000 clones, approximately 90% recorded once. The material sequenced was peripheral blood, taken on day 0 of AZD1222 vaccination. The receptors come from an adult in good health. The CDR3 runs from the conserved cysteine through the conserved F or W. The order of the fields is J gene, V gene, D gene, clone size, CDR3 DNA, CDR3 protein. The D gene is left open where the match is weak. Size is omitted from some rows. Given values are once, few, many or a class for expanded clones.

J gene: TRBJ2-1; V gene: TRBV7-9; D gene: -; clone size: -; CDR3 DNA: TGTGCCAGCAGCTCTCAAAGGGTCCGAGGGAATGGTGATAGTAATGAGCAGTTCTTC; CDR3 protein: CASSSQRVRGNGDSNEQFF
J gene: TRBJ1-2; V gene: TRBV5-6; D gene: -; clone size: -; CDR3 DNA: TGTGCCAGCAGCTTGGATGGGGGAGGCTACACCTTC; CDR3 protein: CASSLDGGGYTF
J gene: TRBJ1-5; V gene: TRBV7-2; D gene: -; clone size: -; CDR3 DNA: TGTGCCAGCAGCTTATTGGGATCCGGCAATCAGCCCCAGCATTTT; CDR3 protein: CASSLLGSGNQPQHF
J gene: TRBJ2-1; V gene: TRBV7-8; D gene: TRBD2; clone size: once; CDR3 DNA: TGTGCCAGCAGCTTAGAGAGGACTAGCGGCTACAATGAGCAGTTCTTC; CDR3 protein: CASSLERTSGYNEQFF
J gene: TRBJ2-5; V gene: TRBV9; D gene: TRBD1; clone size: -; CDR3 DNA: TGTGCCAGCACCTTAGGATTAGGGGGCGAAATAGGGGAGACCCAGTACTTC; CDR3 protein: CASTLGLGGEIGETQYF
J gene: TRBJ1-1; V gene: TRBV11-2; D gene: -; clone size: -; CDR3 DNA: TGTGCCAGCAGCACTCAGGACAGTTTGAACACTGAAGCTTTCTTT; CDR3 protein: CASSTQDSLNTEAFF
J gene: TRBJ2-1; V gene: TRBV6-2/TRBV6-3; D gene: -; clone size: -; CDR3 DNA: TGTGCCAGCAGCCCCGCGGCGGAGTGGGATGAGCAGTTCTTC; CDR3 protein: CASSPAAEWDEQFF
J gene: TRBJ2-1; V gene: TRBV6-4; D gene: TRBD2; clone size: -; CDR3 DNA: TGTGCCAGCAGTGACTCGAGCGGGGGGGCCAATGAGCAGTTCTTC; CDR3 protein: CASSDSSGGANEQFF
J gene: TRBJ2-1; V gene: TRBV24-1; D gene: TRBD2; clone size: -; CDR3 DNA: TGTGCCACCCAAGGCCGGGGGACTAGCGACGGGGTTGAGCAGTTCTTC; CDR3 protein: CATQGRGTSDGVEQFF
J gene: TRBJ2-5; V gene: TRBV6-4; D gene: -; clone size: -; CDR3 DNA: TGTGCCAGCAGTGACTCGAGTCGAGCTCCTGGAGGCGAGACCCAGTACTTC; CDR3 protein: CASSDSSRAPGGETQYF
J gene: TRBJ2-1; V gene: TRBV13; D gene: TRBD2; clone size: -; CDR3 DNA: TGTGCCAGCAGCCTAACTAGCGGGGGGGCCACTGAGCAGTTCTTC; CDR3 protein: CASSLTSGGATEQFF
J gene: TRBJ2-2; V gene: TRBV7-2; D gene: -; clone size: -; CDR3 DNA: TGTGCCAGCAGCTTATTAGGAGGGGATGGCACCGGGGAGCTGTTTTTT; CDR3 protein: CASSLLGGDGTGELFF
J gene: TRBJ2-1; V gene: TRBV19; D gene: -; clone size: -; CDR3 DNA: TGTGCCAGTGGAACCTCCTTTTACAATGAGCAGTTCTTC; CDR3 protein: CASGTSFYNEQFF
J gene: TRBJ1-2; V gene: TRBV19; D gene: -; clone size: -; CDR3 DNA: TGTGCCAGTAGTTCTTTAATGATGACAACAGGACTCCAACTTGAGGGCTACACCTTC; CDR3 protein: CASSSLMMTTGLQLEGYTF
J gene: TRBJ1-2; V gene: TRBV10-3; D gene: TRBD1; clone size: -; CDR3 DNA: TGTGCCATCAGGGTGACAGGGATAGATGGCTACACCTTC; CDR3 protein: CAIRVTGIDGYTF
J gene: TRBJ2-2; V gene: TRBV7-9; D gene: TRBD1; clone size: -; CDR3 DNA: TGTGCCAGCAGCTGGGGGGACAGGGAGACCGGGGAGCTGTTTTTT; CDR3 protein: CASSWGDRETGELFF
J gene: TRBJ2-3; V gene: TRBV10-3; D gene: -; clone size: once; CDR3 DNA: TGTGCCATCAGTGAGCCGGGCACAGATACGCAGTATTTT; CDR3 protein: CAISEPGTDTQYF
J gene: TRBJ1-5; V gene: TRBV2; D gene: -; clone size: -; CDR3 DNA: TGTGCCAGCTCCAAGGTGGGTCAGCCCCAGCATTTT; CDR3 protein: CASSKVGQPQHF
J gene: TRBJ2-2; V gene: TRBV19; D gene: TRBD2; clone size: -; CDR3 DNA: TGTGCCAGTAGTTCACCTAGCGGGAGGGCCGACACCGGGGAGCTGTTTTTT; CDR3 protein: CASSSPSGRADTGELFF
J gene: TRBJ2-1; V gene: TRBV19; D gene: -; clone size: -; CDR3 DNA: TGTGCCAGTAGCCGAAAACTCGGGGGAGCAAACTACAATGAGCAGTTCTTC; CDR3 protein: CASSRKLGGANYNEQFF
J gene: TRBJ2-4; V gene: TRBV9; D gene: TRBD1; clone size: -; CDR3 DNA: TGTGCCAGCAGCCCGGGACAGGGGTCAAACATTCAGTACTTC; CDR3 protein: CASSPGQGSNIQYF
J gene: TRBJ1-2; V gene: TRBV12-3/TRBV12-4; D gene: -; clone size: -; CDR3 DNA: TGTGCCAGCAGTTATGACAGTAACTATGGCTACACCTTC; CDR3 protein: CASSYDSNYGYTF
J gene: TRBJ2-3; V gene: TRBV27; D gene: -; clone size: -; CDR3 DNA: TGTGCCAGCAGTTTCCCCACGGGTACGCAGTATTTT; CDR3 protein: CASSFPTGTQYF
J gene: TRBJ1-1; V gene: TRBV21-1; D gene: -; clone size: -; CDR3 DNA: TGTGCCAGCAGCAAAGAAGGGATATGCAGGGACCCTGAAGCTTTCTTT; CDR3 protein: CASSKEGICRDPEAFF
J gene: TRBJ2-7; V gene: TRBV29-1; D gene: -; clone size: -; CDR3 DNA: TGCAGCGTTGGAGTCACCCTAGAGTACTCCGAGCAGTACTTC; CDR3 protein: CSVGVTLEYSEQYF
J gene: TRBJ1-4; V gene: TRBV10-3; D gene: -; clone size: -; CDR3 DNA: TGTGCCATCAGTGAGGACAGGACCTCGGGGAAACTGTTTTTT; CDR3 protein: CAISEDRTSGKLFF
J gene: TRBJ1-6; V gene: TRBV6-1; D gene: -; clone size: -; CDR3 DNA: TGTGCCAGCAGTGAAGCTGGGGCCGGGGGGCTTAATTCACCCCTCCACTTT; CDR3 protein: CASSEAGAGGLNSPLHF
J gene: TRBJ1-3; V gene: TRBV7-2; D gene: TRBD1; clone size: -; CDR3 DNA: TGTGCCAGCAGCTTAGGAAGGGGACAGGTCTCTGGAAACACCATATATTTT; CDR3 protein: CASSLGRGQVSGNTIYF
J gene: TRBJ1-2; V gene: TRBV6-5; D gene: -; clone size: -; CDR3 DNA: TGTGCCGGACAAAACGTTGGTAGCTATGGCTACACCTTC; CDR3 protein: CAGQNVGSYGYTF
J gene: TRBJ1-3; V gene: TRBV5-1; D gene: -; clone size: -; CDR3 DNA: TGCGCCAGCAGCTGGGACGCCTCTGGAAACACCATATATTTT; CDR3 protein: CASSWDASGNTIYF
J gene: TRBJ2-7; V gene: TRBV10-1; D gene: -; clone size: -; CDR3 DNA: TGCGCCAGCAGGTCGGGAGAGGGGAGCGAGCAGTACTTC; CDR3 protein: CASRSGEGSEQYF
J gene: TRBJ2-7; V gene: TRBV11-2; D gene: TRBD2; clone size: -; CDR3 DNA: TGTGCCAGCAGCTTAGCGGGAGGCTTAAACTACGAGCAGTACTTC; CDR3 protein: CASSLAGGLNYEQYF
J gene: TRBJ2-5; V gene: TRBV7-2; D gene: -; clone size: -; CDR3 DNA: TGTGCCAGCAGCTTTTCTTACGGGAAGGAGACCCAGTACTTC; CDR3 protein: CASSFSYGKETQYF
J gene: TRBJ2-5; V gene: TRBV5-1; D gene: -; clone size: once; CDR3 DNA: TGCGCCAGCAGCTACTTGGTCGGGGAGACCCAGTACTTC; CDR3 protein: CASSYLVGETQYF
J gene: TRBJ2-3; V gene: TRBV6-5; D gene: -; clone size: -; CDR3 DNA: TGTGCCAGCAGATTCGAACAGACTAGCACAGATACGCAGTATTTT; CDR3 protein: CASRFEQTSTDTQYF
J gene: TRBJ2-5; V gene: TRBV5-1; D gene: TRBD1; clone size: -; CDR3 DNA: TGCGCCAGCAGCTTGGCCGCCAGGGGGCAACAAGAGACCCAGTACTTC; CDR3 protein: CASSLAARGQQETQYF
J gene: TRBJ1-3; V gene: TRBV4-2; D gene: -; clone size: -; CDR3 DNA: TGTGCCAGCAGCCGAGAGGGGACTGGAAACACCATATATTTT; CDR3 protein: CASSREGTGNTIYF
J gene: TRBJ2-1; V gene: TRBV18; D gene: TRBD1; clone size: -; CDR3 DNA: TGTGCCAGCTCACCGCCTCTACAGGGGCCGGGGAATGAGCAGTTCTTC; CDR3 protein: CASSPPLQGPGNEQFF
J gene: TRBJ2-4; V gene: TRBV12-3/TRBV12-4; D gene: -; clone size: -; CDR3 DNA: TGTGCCAGCAGTGGGTCGACCAAAAACATTCAGTACTTC; CDR3 protein: CASSGSTKNIQYF
J gene: TRBJ1-2; V gene: TRBV12-3/TRBV12-4; D gene: -; clone size: -; CDR3 DNA: TGTGCCAGCAGTTTATCCCTTCGAGGTTACACCTTC; CDR3 protein: CASSLSLRGYTF
J gene: TRBJ2-7; V gene: TRBV15; D gene: -; clone size: -; CDR3 DNA: TGTGCCACCAGCAGAGATCGCCGCAGGTCCTACGAGCAGTACTTC; CDR3 protein: CATSRDRRRSYEQYF
J gene: TRBJ2-3; V gene: TRBV19; D gene: -; clone size: -; CDR3 DNA: TGTGCCAGTAGTAGCCGGGACTCCACAGATACGCAGTATTTT; CDR3 protein: CASSSRDSTDTQYF
J gene: TRBJ2-2; V gene: TRBV19; D gene: -; clone size: -; CDR3 DNA: TGTGCCAGTAGTACAGGGAGCGACACCGGGGAGCTGTTTTTT; CDR3 protein: CASSTGSDTGELFF
J gene: TRBJ2-1; V gene: TRBV2; D gene: TRBD2; clone size: once; CDR3 DNA: TGTGCCAGCAAGAGAGCGGGAGTTAACAATGAGCAGTTCTTC; CDR3 protein: CASKRAGVNNEQFF
J gene: TRBJ1-3; V gene: TRBV3-1/TRBV3-2; D gene: TRBD1; clone size: -; CDR3 DNA: TGTGCCAGCAGCCCCGGGACAGCTGGAAACACCATATATTTT; CDR3 protein: CASSPGTAGNTIYF
J gene: TRBJ1-6; V gene: TRBV2; D gene: -; clone size: -; CDR3 DNA: TGTGCCAGCAGTGAAGGGGACCCGAGGCCACCCCTCCACTTT; CDR3 protein: CASSEGDPRPPLHF
J gene: TRBJ2-1; V gene: TRBV11-3; D gene: TRBD1; clone size: -; CDR3 DNA: TGTGCCAGCAGCCCAACGGGACAGGGTAAACTTGAGCAGTTCTTC; CDR3 protein: CASSPTGQGKLEQFF
J gene: TRBJ2-7; V gene: TRBV5-4; D gene: -; clone size: -; CDR3 DNA: TGTGCCAGCAGCTTGGTGGGACAAAGAGAGCAGTACTTC; CDR3 protein: CASSLVGQREQYF
J gene: TRBJ1-2; V gene: TRBV5-6; D gene: -; clone size: -; CDR3 DNA: TGTGCCAGCGGCGCTGGAGGCTACACCTTC; CDR3 protein: CASGAGGYTF
J gene: TRBJ1-2; V gene: TRBV7-9; D gene: -; clone size: -; CDR3 DNA: TGTGCCAGCAGCTACCTTCTTACCTATGGCTACACCTTC; CDR3 protein: CASSYLLTYGYTF
J gene: TRBJ1-2; V gene: TRBV5-5; D gene: -; clone size: -; CDR3 DNA: TGTGCCAGCAGCGGAGGACAAACAGGGTACCGCTATGGCTACACCTTC; CDR3 protein: CASSGGQTGYRYGYTF